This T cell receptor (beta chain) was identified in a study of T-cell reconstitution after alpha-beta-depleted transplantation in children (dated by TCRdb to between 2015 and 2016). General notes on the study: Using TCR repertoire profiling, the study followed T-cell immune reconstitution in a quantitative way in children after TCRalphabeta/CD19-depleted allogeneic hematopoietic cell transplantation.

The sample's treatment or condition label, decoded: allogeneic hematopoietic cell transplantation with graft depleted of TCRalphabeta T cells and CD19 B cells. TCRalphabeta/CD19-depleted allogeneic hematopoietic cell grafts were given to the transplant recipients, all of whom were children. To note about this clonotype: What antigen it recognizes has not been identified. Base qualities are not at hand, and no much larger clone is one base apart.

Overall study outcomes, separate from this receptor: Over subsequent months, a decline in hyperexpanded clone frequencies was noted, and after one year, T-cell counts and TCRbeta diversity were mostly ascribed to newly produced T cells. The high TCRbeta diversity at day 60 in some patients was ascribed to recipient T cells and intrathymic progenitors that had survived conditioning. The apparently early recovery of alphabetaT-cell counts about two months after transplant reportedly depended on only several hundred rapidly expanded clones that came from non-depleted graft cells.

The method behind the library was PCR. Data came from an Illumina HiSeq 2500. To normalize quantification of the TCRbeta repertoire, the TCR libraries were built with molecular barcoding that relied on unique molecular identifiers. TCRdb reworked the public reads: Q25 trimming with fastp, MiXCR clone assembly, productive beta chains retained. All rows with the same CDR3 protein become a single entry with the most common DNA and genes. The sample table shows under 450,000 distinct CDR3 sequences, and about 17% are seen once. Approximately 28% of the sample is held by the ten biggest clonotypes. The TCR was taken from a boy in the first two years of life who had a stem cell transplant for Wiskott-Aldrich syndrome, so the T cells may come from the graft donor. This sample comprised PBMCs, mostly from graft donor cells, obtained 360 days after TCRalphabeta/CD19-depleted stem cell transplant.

The nucleotide sequence is given as TGTGCCACCTCGGGTCGAGACAGGGGTCGGGATGAGCAGTTCTTC. This yields the protein CATSGRDRGRDEQFF. Recombination connected TRBV6-1 to TRBJ2-1, with 8 bases matching TRBD1. CDR1 MNHNS and CDR2 SASEGT were looked up in the germline V gene. From cysteine to phenylalanine, the CDR3 is 15 amino acids long. Kept here is only the CDR3 DNA, which spans 45 bases and is read in frame from base 1. V trim: 10 bases; J trim: 8 bases; unmatched bases: 16.